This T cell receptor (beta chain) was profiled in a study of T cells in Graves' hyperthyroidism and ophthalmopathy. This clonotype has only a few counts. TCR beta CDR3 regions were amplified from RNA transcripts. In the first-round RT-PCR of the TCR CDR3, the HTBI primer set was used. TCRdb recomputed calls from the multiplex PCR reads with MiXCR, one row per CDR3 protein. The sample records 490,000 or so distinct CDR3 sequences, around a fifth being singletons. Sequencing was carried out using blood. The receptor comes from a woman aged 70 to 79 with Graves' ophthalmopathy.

The CDR3 is CSVEDVRRTTEAFF. In DNA, the CDR3 is TGCAGCGTTGAAGATGTGAGACGTACCACTGAAGCTTTCTTT. The chain joins TRBV29-1 to TRBJ1-1; D remains unclear. Trimming pared 0 bases from V and 4 bases from J, leaving 12 bases between. The CDR3 has 14 amino acids. The germline gives CDR1 SQVTM, CDR2 ANQGSEA.